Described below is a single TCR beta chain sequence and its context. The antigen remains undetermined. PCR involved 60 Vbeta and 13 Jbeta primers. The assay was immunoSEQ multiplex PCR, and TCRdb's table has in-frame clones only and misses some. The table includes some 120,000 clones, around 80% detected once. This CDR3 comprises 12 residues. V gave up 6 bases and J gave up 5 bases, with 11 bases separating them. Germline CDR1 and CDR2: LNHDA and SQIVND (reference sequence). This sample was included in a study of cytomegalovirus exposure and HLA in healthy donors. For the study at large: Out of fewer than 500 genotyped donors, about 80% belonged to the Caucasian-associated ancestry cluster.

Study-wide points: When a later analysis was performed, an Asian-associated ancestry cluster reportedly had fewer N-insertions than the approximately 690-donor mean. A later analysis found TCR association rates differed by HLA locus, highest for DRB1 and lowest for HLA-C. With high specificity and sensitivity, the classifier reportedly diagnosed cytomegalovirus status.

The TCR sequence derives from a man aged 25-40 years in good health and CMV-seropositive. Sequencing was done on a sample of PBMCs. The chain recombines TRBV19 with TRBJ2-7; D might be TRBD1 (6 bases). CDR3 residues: CASSIAGDEQYF. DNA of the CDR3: TGTGCCAGTAGCATCGCAGGGGACGAGCAGTACTTC.